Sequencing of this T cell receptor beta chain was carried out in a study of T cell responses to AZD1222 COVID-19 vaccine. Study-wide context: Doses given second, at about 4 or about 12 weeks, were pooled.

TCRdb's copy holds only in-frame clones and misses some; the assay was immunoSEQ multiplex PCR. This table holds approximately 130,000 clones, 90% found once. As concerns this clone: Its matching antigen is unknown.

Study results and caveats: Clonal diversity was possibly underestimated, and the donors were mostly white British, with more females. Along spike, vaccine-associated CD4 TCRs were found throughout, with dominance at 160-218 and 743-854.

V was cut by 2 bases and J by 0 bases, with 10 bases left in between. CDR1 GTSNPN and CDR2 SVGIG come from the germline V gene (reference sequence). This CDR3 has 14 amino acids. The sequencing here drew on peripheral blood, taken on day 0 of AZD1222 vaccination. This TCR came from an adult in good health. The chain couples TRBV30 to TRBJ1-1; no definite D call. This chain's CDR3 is CAWSPRRMNTEAFF. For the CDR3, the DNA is TGTGCCTGGAGTCCCCGACGGATGAACACTGAAGCTTTCTTT.